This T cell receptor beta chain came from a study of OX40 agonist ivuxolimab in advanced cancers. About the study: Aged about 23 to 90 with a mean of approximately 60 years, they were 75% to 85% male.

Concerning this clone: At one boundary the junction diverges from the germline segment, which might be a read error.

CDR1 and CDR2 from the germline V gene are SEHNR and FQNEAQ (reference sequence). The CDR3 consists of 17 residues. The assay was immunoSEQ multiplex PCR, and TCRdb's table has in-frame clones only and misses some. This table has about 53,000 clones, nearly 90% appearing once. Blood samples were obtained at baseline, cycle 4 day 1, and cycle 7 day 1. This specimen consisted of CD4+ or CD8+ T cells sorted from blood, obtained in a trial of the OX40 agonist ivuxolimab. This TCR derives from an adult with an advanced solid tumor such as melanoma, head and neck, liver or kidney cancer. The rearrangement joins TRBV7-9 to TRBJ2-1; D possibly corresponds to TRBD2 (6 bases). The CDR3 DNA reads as TGTGCCAGCAGCTCAAGGAAGCGGGCCCTCTCCCACAATGAGCAGTTCTTC. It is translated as CASSSRKRALSHNEQFF.